The 6 T cell receptor beta chains reported below all come from one sample, sequenced in a study of technical replicates of blood from several donors. The data were produced by immunoSEQ multiplex PCR, yet TCRdb's version contains in-frame clones alone and is incomplete. The sample contains 75,000 to 95,000 clones, around nine tenths of which appear only once. Specimen: T cells isolated from PBMCs. The receptors stem from a human donor in good health.

The chain has TRBV19 and TRBJ1-5; TRBD1 aligns across 9 bases. From germline, CDR1 is LNHDA and CDR2 SQIVND (reference sequence). This CDR3 contains 17 residues. Germline trimming cut 2 bases from V and 0 bases from J; bases unmatched to any gene: 5. CDR3 coding DNA: TGTGCCAGTAGTATATGGGGACAGGGTGTTAGCAATCAGCCCCAGCATTTT. It is translated as CASSIWGQGVSNQPQHF.

This clone was observed once. The rearrangement joins TRBV5-1 to TRBJ2-6; no reliable D call. V lost 3 bases and J lost 3, with 7 bases in between. Germline-derived CDR1 and CDR2 are SGHRS and YFSETQ. This CDR3 is 14 amino acids long. The chain's CDR3 is CASSSIGGANVLTF. DNA for the CDR3: TGCGCCAGCAGCTCTATCGGTGGGGCCAACGTCCTGACTTTC.

The genes are TRBV7-3 and TRBJ2-2; TRBD1 might be the D (6 bases). This CDR3 spans 14 amino acids. The germline V gene has CDR1 SGHTA and CDR2 FQGTGA. V was pared by 7 bases and J by 7 bases, with 16 bases between. CDR3 DNA: TGTGCCAGCACCCCACAGGGAAGGGACGGGGAGCTGTTTTTT. Translated: CASTPQGRDGELFF.

The V gene is TRBV9, the J gene TRBJ1-3; TRBD1 might be the D (6 bases). In germline, CDR1 is SGDLS, CDR2 YYNGEE. The CDR3 extends over 16 amino acids. V was clipped by 3 bases and J by 2 bases, with 15 bases between them. CDR3 DNA: TGTGCCAGCAGCGCTCGGGACACAAGAGCTGGAAACACCATATATTTT. This sequence encodes CASSARDTRAGNTIYF.

Here the CDR3 reads CASSGTGRTEAFF. The CDR3, as DNA: TGTGCCAGCAGTGGGACAGGGCGCACTGAAGCTTTCTTT. The chain recombines TRBV6-5 with TRBJ1-1, with 9 bases fitting TRBD1. CDR3 size: 13 residues. J lost 4 bases, V lost 5 bases, and 2 bases had no gene match. Germline-derived CDR1 and CDR2 are MNHEY and SVGAGI.

The rearrangement uses TRBV7-2 and TRBJ2-1; maybe TRBD1 (6 bases). The CDR3 contains 15 residues. CDR1 and CDR2 from the germline V gene are SGHTA and FQGNSA. V lost 5 bases and J lost 0, with 11 bases in between. For the CDR3, the DNA is TGTGCCAGCAGCCCAGACAGGAGCTCCTACAATGAGCAGTTCTTC. Protein sequence: CASSPDRSSYNEQFF.